The present TCR beta chain was sequenced within a study of T cell responses to AZD1222 COVID-19 vaccine. V gave up 0 bases and J gave up 0 bases, with 11 bases separating them. The CDR3 sequence is 16 residues long. Per germline, CDR1 MNHEY and CDR2 SVGAGI. Sequencing used immunoSEQ multiplex PCR; TCRdb keeps in-frame clones, though not all of them. The sample includes about 100,000 clones, approximately 90% of them seen just once. The starting material was peripheral blood, obtained on day 0 of AZD1222 vaccination. The source of this sequence is an adult in good health. The chain carries TRBV6-5 and TRBJ1-2; a possible D gene is TRBD1 (5 bases). In DNA form, the CDR3 reads TGTGCCAGCAGTTACTCGTACAGGCGCACTAACTATGGCTACACCTTC. Encoded protein: CASSYSYRRTNYGYTF.